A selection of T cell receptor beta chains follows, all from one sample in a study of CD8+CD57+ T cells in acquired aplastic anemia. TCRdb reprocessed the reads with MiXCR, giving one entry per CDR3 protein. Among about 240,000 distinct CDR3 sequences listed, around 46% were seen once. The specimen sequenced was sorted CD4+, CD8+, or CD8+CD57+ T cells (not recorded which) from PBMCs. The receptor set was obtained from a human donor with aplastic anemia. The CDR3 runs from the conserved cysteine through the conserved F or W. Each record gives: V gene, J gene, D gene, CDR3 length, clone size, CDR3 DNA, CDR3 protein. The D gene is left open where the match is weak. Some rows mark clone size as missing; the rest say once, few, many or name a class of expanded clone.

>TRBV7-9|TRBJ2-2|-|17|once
TGTGCCAGCAGGCACAGGAGGGAAGGGGGATACACCGGGGAGCTGTTTTTT
CASRHRREGGYTGELFF
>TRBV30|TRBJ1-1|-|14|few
TGTGCCTGGAGTACCCTGGGGGTAGGCACTGAAGCTTTCTTT
CAWSTLGVGTEAFF
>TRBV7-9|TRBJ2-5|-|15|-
TGTGCCAGCAGCCAAGACCCAGGGGCCCAAGAGACCCAGTACTTC
CASSQDPGAQETQYF
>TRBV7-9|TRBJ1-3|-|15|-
TGTGCCAGCAGCTTTGACACCTCCTCTGGAAACACCATATATTTT
CASSFDTSSGNTIYF
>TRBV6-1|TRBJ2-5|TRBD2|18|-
TGTGCCAGCAGTGAAGTTGGACTAGCGGGGGGGCGATTAGAGACCCAGTACTTC
CASSEVGLAGGRLETQYF
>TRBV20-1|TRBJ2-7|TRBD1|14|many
TGCAGTGCTAGTGGGGGACAGGGGCCCTACGAGCAGTACTTC
CSASGGQGPYEQYF
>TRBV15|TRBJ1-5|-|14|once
TGTGCCACCAGCAGTGAGGGGGGTCGACAGCCCCAGCATTTT
CATSSEGGRQPQHF
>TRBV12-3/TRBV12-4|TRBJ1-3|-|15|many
TGTGCCAGCATCATTCAGGGGCCGACCGGAAACACCATATATTTT
CASIIQGPTGNTIYF
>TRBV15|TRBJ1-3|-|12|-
TGTGCCAACAGCGGTGAAAGAAACGCCATATATTTT
CANSGERNAIYF
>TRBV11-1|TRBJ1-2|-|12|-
TGTGCCAGCAGCTGGGAAGGGGGGGGCTACACCTTC
CASSWEGGGYTF
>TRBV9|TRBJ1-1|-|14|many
TGTGCCAGCAGCGTAGGAGAAACCATCGCTGAAGCTTTCTTT
CASSVGETIAEAFF
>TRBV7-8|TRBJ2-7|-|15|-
TGTGCCAGCAGCCCCCCCTCGCACGGGACCTACGAGCAGTACTTC
CASSPPSHGTYEQYF